These T cell receptor beta chains were read from a single sample in a study of tumor-infiltrating lymphocytes in localized non-small cell lung cancer. The protocol was immunoSEQ multiplex PCR, while the TCRdb copy is restricted to in-frame clones and leaves out a portion. The table lists around 9,500 clones, 70% to 85% of them singletons. Input material: lung tumor tissue. These receptors all come from a human donor with non-small cell lung cancer. Each CDR3 is given with its conserved first and last residue. D genes are given only for firm matches. Part of the rows lack a size; the others show once, few, many or a class for expanded clones.

>TRBV7-9|.|.|TRBJ1-1
TGTGCCAGCAGCTTACCGATTCTGGACGGGCCGAACACTGAAGCTTTCTTT
CASSLPILDGPNTEAFF
>TRBV4-1|once|.|TRBJ2-6
TGCGCCAGCAGCCAAGGGACAGACTCTGGGGCCAACGTCCTGACTTTC
CASSQGTDSGANVLTF
>TRBV5-1|.|.|TRBJ2-7
TGCGCCAGCAGCTTAGGGGGGGGAGTGTACGAGCAGTACTTC
CASSLGGGVYEQYF
>TRBV18|once|TRBD2|TRBJ2-3
TGTGCCAGCTCACCACCGGGGCGGGAGGTTACAGATACGCAGTATTTT
CASSPPGREVTDTQYF
>TRBV7-2|.|.|TRBJ1-2
TGTGCCAGCAGCTTAGCGGGAGCAGGAGCCTCGGTAGGCTACACCTTC
CASSLAGAGASVGYTF
>TRBV6-5|.|.|TRBJ2-1
TGTGCCAGCAGTTACAGAAACTACAATGAGCAGTTCTTC
CASSYRNYNEQFF
>TRBV18|.|.|TRBJ1-2
TGTGCCAGCTCACCCCAATCGGGGCATGCCTATGGCTACACCTTC
CASSPQSGHAYGYTF
>TRBV6-5|.|.|TRBJ2-7
TGTGCCAGCAGTTCCCCCGGACGGGCCTACGAGCAGTACTTC
CASSSPGRAYEQYF
>TRBV18|.|TRBD1|TRBJ1-5
TGTGCCAGCTCACCATTCGGGGCGACAGGGGCGTATCAGCCCCAGCATTTT
CASSPFGATGAYQPQHF
>TRBV9|.|TRBD1|TRBJ2-7
TGTGCCAGCAGCGTAGATGGGACAGGGCAACACGAGCAGTACTTC
CASSVDGTGQHEQYF